This T cell receptor beta chain was profiled in a study of blood T cell repertoires in COVID-19. Looking at the study overall: Specimens from acute and convalescent COVID-19 originated in the United States, Italy and Spain.

How the authors handled the data: Estimation of nucleated cell counts was performed using reference gene primer amplification. TCRdb keeps only in-frame clones here, not all; method: immunoSEQ multiplex PCR. The DNA gave D and trimming, while V, J and clone size come from that table. The sample gives 200,000 to 250,000 clones, approximately 90% of which show up once; more than 0.7% is in the top ten. The table lists this clone with a count of one. One Seattle source followed patients from active infection through their disease course. This sequence was found in a man between 60 and 75 years old with COVID-19, enrolled during active disease. The specimen sequenced was peripheral blood.

The CDR3 sequence is CASPSTTTLGSGNYGYTF. The CDR3 bases are TGTGCCAGCCCATCGACAACAACCCTTGGGAGTGGGAACTATGGCTACACCTTC. V and J are TRBV18 and TRBJ1-2; D is ambiguous. Germline CDR1 is KGHSH and CDR2 is LQKENI. This CDR3 contains 18 residues. V was cut by 8 bases and J by 2 bases, with 27 bases left in between.